This T cell receptor (beta chain) was recorded in a study of T cell responses to AZD1222 COVID-19 vaccine. The protocol was immunoSEQ multiplex PCR, while the TCRdb copy is restricted to in-frame clones and leaves out a portion. Among some 200,000 clones, approximately 90% were seen once, and the ten largest hold 3% to 4%. Worth noting for this clone: The antigen remains undetermined.

V was shortened by 0 bases and J by 5 bases, with 15 bases between the two germline ends. Germline V gene lookup returns CDR1 LGHNA and CDR2 YSLEER. The CDR3 is made up of 16 amino acids. Study-wide results and caveats: CD4 TCRs linked to vaccination spanned spike, dominating at 160-218 and 743-854.

The sequence was collected from an adult who received the AZD1222 COVID-19 vaccine. The gene calls are TRBV4-3 and TRBJ2-3; D uncertain. Sequences were derived from peripheral blood, sampled 28 days after the second AZD1222 dose. CDR3 residues: CASSQDKAGPGDTQYF. CDR3 coding DNA: TGCGCCAGCAGCCAAGATAAGGCAGGTCCAGGAGATACGCAGTATTTT.